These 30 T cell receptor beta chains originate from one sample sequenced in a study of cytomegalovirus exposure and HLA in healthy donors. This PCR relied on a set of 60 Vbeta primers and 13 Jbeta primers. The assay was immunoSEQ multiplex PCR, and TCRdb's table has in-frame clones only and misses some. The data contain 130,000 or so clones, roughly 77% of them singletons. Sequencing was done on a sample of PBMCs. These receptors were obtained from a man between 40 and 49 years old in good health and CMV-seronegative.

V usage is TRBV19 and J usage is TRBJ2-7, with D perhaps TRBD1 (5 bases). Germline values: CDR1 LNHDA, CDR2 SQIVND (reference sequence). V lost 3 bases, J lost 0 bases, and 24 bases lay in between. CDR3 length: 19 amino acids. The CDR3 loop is CASSMAFSTDRFPSYEQYF. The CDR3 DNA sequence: TGTGCCAGTAGTATGGCGTTCTCGACAGACCGATTCCCCTCCTACGAGCAGTACTTC.

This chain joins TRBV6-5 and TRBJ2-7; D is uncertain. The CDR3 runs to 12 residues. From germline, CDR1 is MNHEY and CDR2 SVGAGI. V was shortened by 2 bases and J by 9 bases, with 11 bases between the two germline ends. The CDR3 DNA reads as TGTGCCAGCAGTTACCAGGATGGGTTGCAGTACTTC. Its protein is CASSYQDGLQYF.

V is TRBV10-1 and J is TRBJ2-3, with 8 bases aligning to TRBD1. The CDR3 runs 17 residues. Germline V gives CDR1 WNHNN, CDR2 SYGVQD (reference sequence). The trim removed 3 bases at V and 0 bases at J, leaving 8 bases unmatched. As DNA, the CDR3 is TGCGCCAGCAGTGACGACGAGACAGGGGAGAGCACAGATACGCAGTATTTT. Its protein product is CASSDDETGESTDTQYF.

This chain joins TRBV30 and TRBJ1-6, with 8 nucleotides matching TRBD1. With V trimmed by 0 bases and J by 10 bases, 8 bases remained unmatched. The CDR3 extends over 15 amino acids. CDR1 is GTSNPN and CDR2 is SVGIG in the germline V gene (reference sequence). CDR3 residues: CAWSVPQGAGSPLHF. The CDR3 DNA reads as TGTGCCTGGAGTGTACCCCAGGGGGCGGGCTCACCCCTCCACTTT.

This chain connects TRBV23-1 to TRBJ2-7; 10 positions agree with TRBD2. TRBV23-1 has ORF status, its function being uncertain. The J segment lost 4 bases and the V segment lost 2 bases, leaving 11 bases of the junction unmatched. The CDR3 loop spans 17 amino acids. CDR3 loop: CASSQVPLAGVIYEQYF. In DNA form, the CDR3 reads TGCGCCAGCAGTCAAGTTCCGCTAGCGGGAGTTATTTACGAGCAGTACTTC.

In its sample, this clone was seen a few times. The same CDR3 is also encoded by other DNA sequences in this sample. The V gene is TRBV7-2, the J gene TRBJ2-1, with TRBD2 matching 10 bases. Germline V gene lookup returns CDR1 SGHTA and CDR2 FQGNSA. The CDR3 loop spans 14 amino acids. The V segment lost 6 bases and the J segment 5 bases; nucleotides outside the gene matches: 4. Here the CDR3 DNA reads TGTGCCAGCAGTCGGACTAGCGGAGACAATGAGCAGTTCTTC. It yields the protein CASSRTSGDNEQFF.

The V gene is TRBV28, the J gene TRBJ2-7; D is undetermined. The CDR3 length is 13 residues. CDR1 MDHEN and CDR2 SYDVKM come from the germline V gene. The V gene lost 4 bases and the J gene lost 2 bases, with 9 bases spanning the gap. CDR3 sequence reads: CASSSTVPYEQYF. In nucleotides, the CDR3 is TGTGCCAGCAGTTCTACAGTTCCCTACGAGCAGTACTTC.

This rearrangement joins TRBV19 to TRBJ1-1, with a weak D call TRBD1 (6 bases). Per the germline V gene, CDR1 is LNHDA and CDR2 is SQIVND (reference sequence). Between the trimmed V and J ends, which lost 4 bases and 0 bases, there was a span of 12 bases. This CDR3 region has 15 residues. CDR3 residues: CASSSRTELNTEAFF. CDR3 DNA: TGTGCCAGTAGTAGCCGGACAGAGTTGAACACTGAAGCTTTCTTT.

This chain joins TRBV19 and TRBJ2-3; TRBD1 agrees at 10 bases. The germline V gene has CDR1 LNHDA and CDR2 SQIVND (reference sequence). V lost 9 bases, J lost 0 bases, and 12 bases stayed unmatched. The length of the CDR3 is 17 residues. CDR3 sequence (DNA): TGTGCCAGCAACCGGGGGGGACAGGGGTCTAGCACAGATACGCAGTATTTT. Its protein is CASNRGGQGSSTDTQYF.

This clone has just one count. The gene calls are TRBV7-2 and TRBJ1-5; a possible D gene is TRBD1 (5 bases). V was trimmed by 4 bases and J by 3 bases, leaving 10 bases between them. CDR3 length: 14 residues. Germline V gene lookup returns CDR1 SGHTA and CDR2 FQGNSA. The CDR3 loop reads CASSSRQLNQPQHF. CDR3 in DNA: TGTGCCAGCAGCTCCCGACAGCTCAATCAGCCCCAGCATTTT.

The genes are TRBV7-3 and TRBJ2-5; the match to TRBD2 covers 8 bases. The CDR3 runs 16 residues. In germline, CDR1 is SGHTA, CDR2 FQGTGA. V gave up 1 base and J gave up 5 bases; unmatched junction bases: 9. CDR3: CASSLNMASGWETQYF. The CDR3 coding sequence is TGTGCCAGCAGCTTAAATATGGCTAGCGGGTGGGAGACCCAGTACTTC.

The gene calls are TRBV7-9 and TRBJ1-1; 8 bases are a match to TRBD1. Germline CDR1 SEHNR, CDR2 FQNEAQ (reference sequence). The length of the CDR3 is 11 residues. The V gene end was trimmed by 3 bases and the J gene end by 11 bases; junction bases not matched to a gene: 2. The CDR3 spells CASSFRQGAFF. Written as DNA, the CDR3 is TGTGCCAGCAGCTTTCGACAGGGGGCTTTCTTT. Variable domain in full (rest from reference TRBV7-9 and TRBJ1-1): DTGVSQNPRHKITKRGQNVTFRCDPISEHNRLYWYRQTLGQGPEFLTYFQNEAQLEKSRLLSDRFSAERPKGSFSTLEIQRTEQGDSAMYLCASSFRQGAFFGQGTRLTVV.

As DNA, the CDR3 is TGTGCCTGGAGCGACGGGACAGCAAATCAGCCCCAGCATTTT. Its protein is CAWSDGTANQPQHF. The V gene is TRBV30, the J gene TRBJ1-5; 7 bases match TRBD1. CDR1 and CDR2 (germline): GTSNPN, SVGIG (reference sequence). The ends lost 3 bases at V and 4 bases at J; junction bases unmatched: 6. The CDR3 extends over 14 amino acids.

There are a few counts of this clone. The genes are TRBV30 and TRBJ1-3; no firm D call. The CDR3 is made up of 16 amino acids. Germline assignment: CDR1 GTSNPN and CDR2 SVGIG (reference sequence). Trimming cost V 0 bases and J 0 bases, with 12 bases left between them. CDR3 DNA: TGTGCCTGGAGTGTGCAAGTCCCGAGCTCTGGAAACACCATATATTTT. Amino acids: CAWSVQVPSSGNTIYF.

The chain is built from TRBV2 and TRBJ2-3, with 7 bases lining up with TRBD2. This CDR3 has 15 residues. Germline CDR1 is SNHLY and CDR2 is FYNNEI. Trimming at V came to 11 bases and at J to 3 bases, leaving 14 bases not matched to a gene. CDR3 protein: CAQTGGRAGTDTQYF. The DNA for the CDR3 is TGTGCCCAAACTGGGGGGAGGGCCGGAACAGATACGCAGTATTTT.

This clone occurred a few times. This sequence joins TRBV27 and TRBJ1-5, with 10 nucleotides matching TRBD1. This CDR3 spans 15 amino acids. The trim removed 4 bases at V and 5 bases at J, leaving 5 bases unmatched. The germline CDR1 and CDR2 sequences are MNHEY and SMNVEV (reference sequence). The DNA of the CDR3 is TGTGCCAGCAGTTGGACAGGGGGAATCGATCAGCCCCAGCATTTT. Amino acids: CASSWTGGIDQPQHF.

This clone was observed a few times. The CDR3 DNA reads as TGTGCCAGCAGCTTCCGACAAAACAATGAGCAGTTCTTC. This sequence encodes CASSFRQNNEQFF. The chain uses TRBV7-9 and TRBJ2-1, with unresolved D. The germline V gene has CDR1 SEHNR and CDR2 FQNEAQ (reference sequence). The V end lost 3 bases, the J end lost 5 bases, and 8 bases lay between the germline ends. The CDR3 is 13 residues long.

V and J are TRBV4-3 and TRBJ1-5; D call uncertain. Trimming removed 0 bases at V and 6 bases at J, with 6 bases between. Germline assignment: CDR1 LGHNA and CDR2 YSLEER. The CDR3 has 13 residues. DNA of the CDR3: TGCGCCAGCAGCCAAGATTTTAGTCAGCCCCAGCATTTT. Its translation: CASSQDFSQPQHF.

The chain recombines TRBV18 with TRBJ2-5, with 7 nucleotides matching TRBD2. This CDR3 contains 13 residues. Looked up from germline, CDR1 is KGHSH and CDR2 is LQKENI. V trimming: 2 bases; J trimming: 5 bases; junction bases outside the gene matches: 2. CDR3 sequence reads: CASSPDGGETQYF. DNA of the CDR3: TGTGCCAGCTCACCAGACGGGGGGGAGACCCAGTACTTC.

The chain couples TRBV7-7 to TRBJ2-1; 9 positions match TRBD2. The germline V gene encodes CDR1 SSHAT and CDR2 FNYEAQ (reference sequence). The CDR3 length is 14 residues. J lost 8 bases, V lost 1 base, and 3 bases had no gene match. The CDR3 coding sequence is TGTGCCAGCAGCTTAGGAAGCGGGGGGTATGAGCAGTTCTTC. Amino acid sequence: CASSLGSGGYEQFF.

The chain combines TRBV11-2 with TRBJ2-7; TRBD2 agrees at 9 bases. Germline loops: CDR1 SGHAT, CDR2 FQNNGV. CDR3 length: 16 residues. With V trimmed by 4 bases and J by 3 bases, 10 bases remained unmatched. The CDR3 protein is CASSSIRLAELYEQYF. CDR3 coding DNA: TGTGCCAGCAGCTCGATCAGACTAGCGGAACTCTACGAGCAGTACTTC.

The CDR3 bases are TGCGCCAGCAGCTTGGGGACAGGGGGAAGAGAGACCCAGTACTTC. Protein sequence: CASSLGTGGRETQYF. J is TRBJ2-5 and V is TRBV5-1, with 10 bases that match TRBD1. This CDR3 spans 15 amino acids. V lost 0 bases, J lost 4 bases, and 3 bases stayed unmatched. From germline, CDR1 is SGHRS and CDR2 YFSETQ.

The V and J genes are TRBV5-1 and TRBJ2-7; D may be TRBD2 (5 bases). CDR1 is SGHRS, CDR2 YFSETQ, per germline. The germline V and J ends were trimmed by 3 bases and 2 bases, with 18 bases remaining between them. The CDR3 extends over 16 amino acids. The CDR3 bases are TGCGCCAGCAGCTCGGGCCGAGGGAGTCTGCCCTACGAGCAGTACTTC. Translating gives CASSSGRGSLPYEQYF.

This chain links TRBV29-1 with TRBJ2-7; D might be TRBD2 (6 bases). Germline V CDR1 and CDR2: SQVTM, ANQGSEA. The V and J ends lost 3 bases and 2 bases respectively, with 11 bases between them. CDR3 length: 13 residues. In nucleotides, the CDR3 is TGCAGCGTTGACCGACTAGAAACCTACGAGCAGTACTTC. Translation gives CSVDRLETYEQYF.

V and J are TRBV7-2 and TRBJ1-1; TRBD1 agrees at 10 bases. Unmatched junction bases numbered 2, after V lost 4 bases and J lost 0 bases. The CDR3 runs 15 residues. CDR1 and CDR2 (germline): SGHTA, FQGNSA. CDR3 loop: CASSSGQGLNTEAFF. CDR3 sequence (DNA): TGTGCCAGCAGCTCGGGACAGGGGTTGAACACTGAAGCTTTCTTT.

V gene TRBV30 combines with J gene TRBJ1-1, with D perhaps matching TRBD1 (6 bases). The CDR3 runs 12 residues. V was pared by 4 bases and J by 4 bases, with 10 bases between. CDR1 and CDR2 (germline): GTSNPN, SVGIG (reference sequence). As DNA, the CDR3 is TGTGCCTGGACACAGGGCGGCACTGAAGCTTTCTTT. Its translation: CAWTQGGTEAFF.

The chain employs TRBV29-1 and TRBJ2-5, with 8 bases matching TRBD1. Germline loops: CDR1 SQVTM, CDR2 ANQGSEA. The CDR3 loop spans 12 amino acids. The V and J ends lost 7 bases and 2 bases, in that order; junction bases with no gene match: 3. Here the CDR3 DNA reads TGCAGCGCAGGACAGGGTCAAGAGACCCAGTACTTC. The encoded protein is CSAGQGQETQYF. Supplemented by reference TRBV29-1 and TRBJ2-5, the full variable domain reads SAVISQKPSRDICQRGTSLTIQCQVDSQVTMMFWYRQQPGQSLTLIATANQGSEATYESGFVIDKFPISRPNLTFSTLTVSNMSPEDSSIYLCSAGQGQETQYFGPGTRLLVL.

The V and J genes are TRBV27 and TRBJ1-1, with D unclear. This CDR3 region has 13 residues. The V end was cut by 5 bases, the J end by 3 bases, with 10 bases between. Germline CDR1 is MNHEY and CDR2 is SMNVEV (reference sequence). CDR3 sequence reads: CASSPGWYTEAFF. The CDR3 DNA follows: TGTGCCAGCAGTCCGGGGTGGTACACTGAAGCTTTCTTT.

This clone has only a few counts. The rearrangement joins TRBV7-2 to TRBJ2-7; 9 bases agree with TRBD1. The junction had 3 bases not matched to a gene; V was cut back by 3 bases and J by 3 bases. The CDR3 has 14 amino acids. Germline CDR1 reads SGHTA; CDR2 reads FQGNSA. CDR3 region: CASSFTGGDYEQYF. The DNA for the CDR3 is TGTGCCAGCAGCTTTACAGGGGGCGACTACGAGCAGTACTTC. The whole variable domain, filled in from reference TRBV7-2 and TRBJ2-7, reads GAGVSQSPSNKVTEKGKDVELRCDPISGHTALYWYRQSLGQGLEFLIYFQGNSAPDKSGLPSDRFSAERTGGSVSTLTIQRTQQEDSAVYLCASSFTGGDYEQYFGPGTRLTVT.

The CDR3 is CASSTRWRGETQYF. In nucleotides, the CDR3 is TGTGCCAGTAGTACCCGCTGGAGGGGAGAGACCCAGTACTTC. The chain joins TRBV19 to TRBJ2-5; a possible D gene is TRBD2 (6 bases). The length of the CDR3 is 14 residues. Germline V gene data show CDR1 as LNHDA and CDR2 as SQIVND (reference sequence). V was pared by 4 bases and J by 4 bases, with 13 bases between.